This T cell receptor (beta chain) was captured in a study of T cell repertoires in aging, cancer and after chemotherapy. Study in general: Clear clonal overlap appeared across healthy donor samples taken over several months to years.

CDR1 is SGHRS and CDR2 is YFSETQ in the germline V gene. Trimming removed 2 bases from V and 3 bases from J, with 10 bases in between. CDR3 length equals 14 residues. Rearranged V-D-J TRB sequences were amplified with a mixed TRB-A/B primer pool. MiXCR, applied by TCRdb to the multiplex PCR reads, yields one record per CDR3 protein. The table shows about 6,200 distinct CDR3 sequences, with 25% to 30% occurring only once. With regard to this clonotype: Its antigen is unknown.

TCR beta rearrangements were amplified from peripheral blood genomic DNA. Study-level results: Untreated cancer patients had significantly lower blood TCR diversity than age-matched healthy donors. Healthy donors lost TCR diversity with age mainly through richness, cancer patients through richness and evenness.

The sequenced sample was blood. The TCR comes from a human donor in good health. The rearrangement uses TRBV5-1 and TRBJ2-3; D is unresolved. The CDR3 protein is CASSFSDRTDTQYF. As DNA, the CDR3 is TGCGCCAGCAGCTTCTCCGACCGTACAGATACGCAGTATTTT.